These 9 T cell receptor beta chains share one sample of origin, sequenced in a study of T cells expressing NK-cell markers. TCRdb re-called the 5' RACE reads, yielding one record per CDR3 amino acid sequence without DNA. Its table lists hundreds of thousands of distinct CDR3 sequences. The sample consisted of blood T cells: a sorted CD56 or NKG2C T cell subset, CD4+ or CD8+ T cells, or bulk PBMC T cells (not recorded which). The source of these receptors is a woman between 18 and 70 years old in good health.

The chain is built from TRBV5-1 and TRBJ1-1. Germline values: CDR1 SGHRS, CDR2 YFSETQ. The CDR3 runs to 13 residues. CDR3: CASSLSQDTEAFF.

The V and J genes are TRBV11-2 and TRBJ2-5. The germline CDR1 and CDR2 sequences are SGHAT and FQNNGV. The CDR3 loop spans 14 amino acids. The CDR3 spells CASSLDRDQETQYF.

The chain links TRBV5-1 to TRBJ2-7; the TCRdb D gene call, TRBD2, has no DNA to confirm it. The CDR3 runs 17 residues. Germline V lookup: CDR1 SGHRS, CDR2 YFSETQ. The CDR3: CASSLALTSGGYYEQYF.

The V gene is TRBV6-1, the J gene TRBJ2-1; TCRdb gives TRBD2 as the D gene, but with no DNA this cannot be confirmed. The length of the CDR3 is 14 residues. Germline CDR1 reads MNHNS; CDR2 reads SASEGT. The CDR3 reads CASATSGPYNEQFF.

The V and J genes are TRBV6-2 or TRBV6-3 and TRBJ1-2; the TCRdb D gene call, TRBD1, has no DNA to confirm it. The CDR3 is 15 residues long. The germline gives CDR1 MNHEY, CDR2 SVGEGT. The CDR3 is CASSPEPWGFYGYTF.

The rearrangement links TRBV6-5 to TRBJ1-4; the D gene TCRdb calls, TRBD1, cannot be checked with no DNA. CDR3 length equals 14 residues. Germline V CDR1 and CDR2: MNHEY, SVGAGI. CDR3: CASSYSPGEVKLFF.

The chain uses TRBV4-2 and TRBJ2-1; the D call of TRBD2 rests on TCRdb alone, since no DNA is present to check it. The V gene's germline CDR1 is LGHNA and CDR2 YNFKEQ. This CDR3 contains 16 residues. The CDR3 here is CASSQDVIAGAYEQFF.

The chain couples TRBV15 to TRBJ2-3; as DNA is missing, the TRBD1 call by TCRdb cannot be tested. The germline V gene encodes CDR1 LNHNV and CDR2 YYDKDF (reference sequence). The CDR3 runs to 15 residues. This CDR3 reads CATSTDGGASDTQYF.

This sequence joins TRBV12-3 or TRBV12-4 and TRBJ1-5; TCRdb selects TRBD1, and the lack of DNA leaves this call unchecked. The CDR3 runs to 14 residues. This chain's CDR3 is CASSLGTGSVPQHF.